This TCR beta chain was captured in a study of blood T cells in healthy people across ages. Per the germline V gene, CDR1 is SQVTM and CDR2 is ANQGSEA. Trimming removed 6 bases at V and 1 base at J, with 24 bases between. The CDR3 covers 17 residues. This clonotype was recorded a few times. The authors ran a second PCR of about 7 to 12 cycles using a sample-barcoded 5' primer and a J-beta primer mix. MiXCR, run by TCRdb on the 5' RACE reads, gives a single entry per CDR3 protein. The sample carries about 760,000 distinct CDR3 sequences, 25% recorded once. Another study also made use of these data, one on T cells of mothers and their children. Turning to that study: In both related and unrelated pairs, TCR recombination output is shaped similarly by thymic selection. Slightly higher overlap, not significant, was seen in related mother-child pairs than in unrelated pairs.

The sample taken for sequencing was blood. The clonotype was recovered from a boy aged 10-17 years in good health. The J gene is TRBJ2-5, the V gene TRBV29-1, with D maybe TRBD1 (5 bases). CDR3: CSVSLDSLRSVQETQYF. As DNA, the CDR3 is TGCAGCGTCTCCCTAGACAGCCTACGATCTGTCCAAGAGACCCAGTACTTC.